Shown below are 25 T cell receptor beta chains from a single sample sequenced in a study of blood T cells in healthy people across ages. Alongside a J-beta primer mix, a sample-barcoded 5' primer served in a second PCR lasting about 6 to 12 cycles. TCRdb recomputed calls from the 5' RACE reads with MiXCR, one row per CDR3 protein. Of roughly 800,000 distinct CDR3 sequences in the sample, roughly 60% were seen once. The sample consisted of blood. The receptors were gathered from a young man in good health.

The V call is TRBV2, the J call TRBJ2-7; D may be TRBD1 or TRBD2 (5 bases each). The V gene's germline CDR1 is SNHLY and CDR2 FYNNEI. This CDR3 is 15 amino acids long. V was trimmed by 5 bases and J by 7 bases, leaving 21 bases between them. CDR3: CASSIKPRDPYEQYF. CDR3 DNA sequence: TGTGCCAGCAGTATTAAACCCCGGGACCCTTATGAGCAGTACTTC. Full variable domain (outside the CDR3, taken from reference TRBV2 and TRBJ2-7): EPEVTQTPSHQVTQMGQEVILRCVPISNHLYFYWYRQILGQKVEFLVSFYNNEISEKSEIFDDQFSVERPDGSNFTLKIRSTKLEDSAMYFCASSIKPRDPYEQYFGPGTRLTVT.

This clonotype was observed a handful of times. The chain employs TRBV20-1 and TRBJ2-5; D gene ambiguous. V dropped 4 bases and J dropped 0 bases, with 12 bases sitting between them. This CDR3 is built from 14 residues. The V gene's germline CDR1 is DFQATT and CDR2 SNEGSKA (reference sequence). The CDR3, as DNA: TGCAGTGCTATAAGCGCTGAGTACCAAGAGACCCAGTACTTC. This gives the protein CSAISAEYQETQYF.

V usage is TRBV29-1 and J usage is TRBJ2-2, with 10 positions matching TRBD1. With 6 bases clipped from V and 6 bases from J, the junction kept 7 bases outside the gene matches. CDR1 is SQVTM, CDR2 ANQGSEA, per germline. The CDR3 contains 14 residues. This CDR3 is CSVLGQGTAGELFF. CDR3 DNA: TGCAGCGTCCTGGGACAGGGGACAGCCGGGGAGCTGTTTTTT.

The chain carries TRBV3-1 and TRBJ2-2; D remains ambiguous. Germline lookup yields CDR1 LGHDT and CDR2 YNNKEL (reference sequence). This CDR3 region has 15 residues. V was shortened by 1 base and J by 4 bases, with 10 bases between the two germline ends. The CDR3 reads CASSQGTVATGELFF. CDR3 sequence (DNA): TGTGCCAGCAGCCAAGGGACCGTTGCCACCGGGGAGCTGTTTTTT. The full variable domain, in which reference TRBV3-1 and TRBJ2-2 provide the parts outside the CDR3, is DTAVSQTPKYLVTQMGNDKSIKCEQNLGHDTMYWYKQDSKKFLKIMFSYNNKELIINETVPNRFSPKSPDKAHLNLHINSLELGDSAVYFCASSQGTVATGELFFGEGSRLTVL.

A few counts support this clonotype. The DNA of the CDR3 is TGCAGTGCTAGTCCCAGGGGGTGGATCGTAGAAAACATTCAGTACTTC. As protein: CSASPRGWIVENIQYF. The V and J genes are TRBV20-1 and TRBJ2-4, with 7 nucleotides matching TRBD1. V was pared by 3 bases and J by 5 bases, with 13 bases of the junction left unmatched. The CDR3 sequence is 16 residues long. Per the germline V gene, CDR1 is DFQATT and CDR2 is SNEGSKA (reference sequence).

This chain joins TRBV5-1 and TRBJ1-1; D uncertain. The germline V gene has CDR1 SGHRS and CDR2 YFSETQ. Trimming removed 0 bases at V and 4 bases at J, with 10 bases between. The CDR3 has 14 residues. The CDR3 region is CASSLGPLGTEAFF. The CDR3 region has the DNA TGCGCCAGCAGCTTGGGACCCCTTGGCACTGAAGCTTTCTTT.

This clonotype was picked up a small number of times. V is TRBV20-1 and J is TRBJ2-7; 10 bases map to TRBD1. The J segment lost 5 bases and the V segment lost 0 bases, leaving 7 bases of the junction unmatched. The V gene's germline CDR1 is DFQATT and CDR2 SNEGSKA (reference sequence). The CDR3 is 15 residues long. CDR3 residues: CSARDDDRGLHEQYF. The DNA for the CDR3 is TGCAGTGCTAGAGACGATGACAGGGGGCTTCACGAGCAGTACTTC.

CDR3 in DNA: TGCAGTGCCACGGACAGGGGGCGAGACACTGAAGCTTTCTTT. Translating it yields CSATDRGRDTEAFF. The rearrangement links TRBV20-1 to TRBJ1-1; 11 nucleotides match TRBD1. With V trimmed by 6 bases and J by 3 bases, 6 bases remained unmatched. The CDR3 length is 14 residues. CDR1 DFQATT and CDR2 SNEGSKA come from the germline V gene (reference sequence).

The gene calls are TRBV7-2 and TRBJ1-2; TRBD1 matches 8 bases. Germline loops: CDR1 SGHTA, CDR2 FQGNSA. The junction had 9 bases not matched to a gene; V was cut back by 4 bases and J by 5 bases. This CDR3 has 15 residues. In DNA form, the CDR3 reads TGTGCCAGCAGCTCCTACTTGACAGGGGAATATGGCTACACCTTC. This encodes CASSSYLTGEYGYTF. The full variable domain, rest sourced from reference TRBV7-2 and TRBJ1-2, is GAGVSQSPSNKVTEKGKDVELRCDPISGHTALYWYRQSLGQGLEFLIYFQGNSAPDKSGLPSDRFSAERTGGSVSTLTIQRTQQEDSAVYLCASSSYLTGEYGYTFGSGTRLTVV.

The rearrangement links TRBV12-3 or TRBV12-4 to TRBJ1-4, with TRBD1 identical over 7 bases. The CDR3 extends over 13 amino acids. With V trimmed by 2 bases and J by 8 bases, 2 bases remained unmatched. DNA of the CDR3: TGTGCCAGCAGTTTACAGGGGGAGGAAAAACTGTTTTTT. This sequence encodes CASSLQGEEKLFF.

In DNA form, the CDR3 reads TGTGCCAGCAGTGAACGTCCCGGGACAGGGGGACGACCGTACGAGCAGTACTTC. It is translated as CASSERPGTGGRPYEQYF. The rearrangement joins TRBV6-1 to TRBJ2-5; 11 bases are a match to TRBD1. The end of the DNA aligns better with TRBJ2-7, so the J call may be wrong. CDR1 is MNHNS, CDR2 SASEGT, per germline. The CDR3 is 18 amino acids.

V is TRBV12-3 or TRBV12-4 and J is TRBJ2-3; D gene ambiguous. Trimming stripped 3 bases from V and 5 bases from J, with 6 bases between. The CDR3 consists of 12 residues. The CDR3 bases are TGTGCCAGCAGTTTTGGGCAAGATACGCAGTATTTT. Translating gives CASSFGQDTQYF.

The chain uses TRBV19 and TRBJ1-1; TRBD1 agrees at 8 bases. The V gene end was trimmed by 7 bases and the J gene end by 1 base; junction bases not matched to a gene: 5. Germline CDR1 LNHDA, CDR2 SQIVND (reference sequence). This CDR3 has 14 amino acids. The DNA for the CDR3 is TGTGCCAGTACCCCAGGACAGGGGAACACTGAAGCTTTCTTT. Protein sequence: CASTPGQGNTEAFF. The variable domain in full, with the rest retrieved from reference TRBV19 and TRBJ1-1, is DGGITQSPKYLFRKEGQNVTLSCEQNLNHDAMYWYRQDPGQGLRLIYYSQIVNDFQKGDIAEGYSVSREKKESFPLTVTSAQKNPTAFYLCASTPGQGNTEAFFGQGTRLTVV.

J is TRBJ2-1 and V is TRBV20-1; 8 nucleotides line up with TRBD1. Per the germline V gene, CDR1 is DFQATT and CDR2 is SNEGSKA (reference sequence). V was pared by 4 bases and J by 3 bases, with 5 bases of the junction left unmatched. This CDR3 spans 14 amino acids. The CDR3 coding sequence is TGCAGTGCTACCGGGACAGGTGGCTACAATGAGCAGTTCTTC. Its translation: CSATGTGGYNEQFF.

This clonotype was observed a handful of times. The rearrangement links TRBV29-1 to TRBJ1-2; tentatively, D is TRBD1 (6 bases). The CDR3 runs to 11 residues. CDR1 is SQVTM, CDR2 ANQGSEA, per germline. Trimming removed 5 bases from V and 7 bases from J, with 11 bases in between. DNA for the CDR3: TGCAGCGTTACAGGGTTCCGTGGCTACACCTTC. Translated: CSVTGFRGYTF.

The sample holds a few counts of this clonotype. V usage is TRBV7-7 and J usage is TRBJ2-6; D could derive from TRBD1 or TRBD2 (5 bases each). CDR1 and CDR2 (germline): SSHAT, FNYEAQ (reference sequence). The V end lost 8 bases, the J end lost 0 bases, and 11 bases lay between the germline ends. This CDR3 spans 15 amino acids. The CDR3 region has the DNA TGTGCCAGCGGGGACCAGAGCTCTGGGGCCAACGTCCTGACTTTC. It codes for CASGDQSSGANVLTF. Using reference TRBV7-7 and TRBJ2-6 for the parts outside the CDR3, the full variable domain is GAGVSQSPRYKVTKRGQDVTLRCDPISSHATLYWYQQALGQGPEFLTYFNYEAQPDKSGLPSDRFSAERPEGSISTLTIQRTEQRDSAMYRCASGDQSSGANVLTFGAGSRLTVL.

The CDR3 is CASSSAMDTYEQYF. DNA for the CDR3: TGTGCCAGCAGCTCCGCGATGGACACTTACGAGCAGTACTTC. The rearrangement links TRBV13 to TRBJ2-7; TRBD1 might be the D (5 bases). The V and J ends lost 4 bases and 4 bases respectively, with 14 bases between them. CDR3 length: 14 amino acids. The germline V gene encodes CDR1 PRHDT and CDR2 FYEKMQ (reference sequence). Complete variable domain (other parts from reference TRBV13 and TRBJ2-7): AAGVIQSPRHLIKEKRETATLKCYPIPRHDTVYWYQQGPGQDPQFLISFYEKMQSDKGSIPDRFSAQQFSDYHSELNMSSLELGDSALYFCASSSAMDTYEQYFGPGTRLTVT.

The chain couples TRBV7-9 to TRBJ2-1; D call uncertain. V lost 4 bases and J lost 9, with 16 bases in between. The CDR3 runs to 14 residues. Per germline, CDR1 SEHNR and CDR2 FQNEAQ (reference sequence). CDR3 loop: CASSSAPVIGEQFF. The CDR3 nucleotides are TGTGCCAGCAGCTCAGCCCCGGTGATCGGTGAGCAGTTCTTC.

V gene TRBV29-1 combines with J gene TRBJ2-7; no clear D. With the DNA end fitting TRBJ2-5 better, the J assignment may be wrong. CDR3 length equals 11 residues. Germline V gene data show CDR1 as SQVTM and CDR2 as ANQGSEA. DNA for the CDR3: TGCAGCGTTAGTGGTGGGGAGACCCAGTACTTC. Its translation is CSVSGGETQYF.

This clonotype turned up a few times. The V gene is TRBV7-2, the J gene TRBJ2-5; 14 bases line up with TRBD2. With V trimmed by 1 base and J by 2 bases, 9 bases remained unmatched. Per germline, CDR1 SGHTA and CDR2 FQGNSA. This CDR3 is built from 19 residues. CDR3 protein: CASSLGGTSGGPPQETQYF. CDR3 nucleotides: TGTGCCAGCAGCTTAGGCGGGACTAGCGGGGGCCCCCCTCAAGAGACCCAGTACTTC.

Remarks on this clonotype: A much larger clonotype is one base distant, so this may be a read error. Here the CDR3 reads CASSLGTRGNEQYF. As DNA, the CDR3 is TGTGCCAGCAGCTTAGGGACCCGTGGGAATGAGCAGTACTTC. The chain combines TRBV13 with TRBJ2-5; no clear D gene. This CDR3 comprises 14 residues. V was shortened by 0 bases and J by 11 bases, with 16 bases between the two germline ends. Germline loops: CDR1 PRHDT, CDR2 FYEKMQ (reference sequence).

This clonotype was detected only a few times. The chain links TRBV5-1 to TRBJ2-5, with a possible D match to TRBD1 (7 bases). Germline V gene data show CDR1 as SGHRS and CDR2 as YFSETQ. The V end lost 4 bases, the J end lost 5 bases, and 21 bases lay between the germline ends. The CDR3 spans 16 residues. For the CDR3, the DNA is TGCGCCAGCAGCGGGCGGAGGGACAGAATTCTGGAGACCCAGTACTTC. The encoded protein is CASSGRRDRILETQYF.

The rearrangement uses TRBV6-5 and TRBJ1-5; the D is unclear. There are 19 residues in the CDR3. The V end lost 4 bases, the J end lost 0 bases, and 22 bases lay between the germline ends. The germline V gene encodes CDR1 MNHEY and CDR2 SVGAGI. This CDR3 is CASSSTEKDLPYSNQPQHF. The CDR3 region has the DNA TGTGCCAGCAGTTCCACGGAGAAAGATCTACCTTATAGCAATCAGCCCCAGCATTTT.

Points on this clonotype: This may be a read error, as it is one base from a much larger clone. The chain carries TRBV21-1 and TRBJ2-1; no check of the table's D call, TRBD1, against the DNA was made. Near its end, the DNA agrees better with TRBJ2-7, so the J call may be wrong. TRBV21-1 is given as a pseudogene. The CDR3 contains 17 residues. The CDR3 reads CASTVGGLSLSYNEQYF. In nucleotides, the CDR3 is TGTGCCAGCACCGTCGGGGGGTTGAGCCTGTCCTACAATGAGCAGTACTTC.

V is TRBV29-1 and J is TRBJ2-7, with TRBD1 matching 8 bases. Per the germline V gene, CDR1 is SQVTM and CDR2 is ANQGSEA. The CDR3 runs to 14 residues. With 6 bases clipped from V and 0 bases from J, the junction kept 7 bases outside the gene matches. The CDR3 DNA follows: TGCAGCGTCGACGGGACAGGAAACTCCTACGAGCAGTACTTC. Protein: CSVDGTGNSYEQYF.